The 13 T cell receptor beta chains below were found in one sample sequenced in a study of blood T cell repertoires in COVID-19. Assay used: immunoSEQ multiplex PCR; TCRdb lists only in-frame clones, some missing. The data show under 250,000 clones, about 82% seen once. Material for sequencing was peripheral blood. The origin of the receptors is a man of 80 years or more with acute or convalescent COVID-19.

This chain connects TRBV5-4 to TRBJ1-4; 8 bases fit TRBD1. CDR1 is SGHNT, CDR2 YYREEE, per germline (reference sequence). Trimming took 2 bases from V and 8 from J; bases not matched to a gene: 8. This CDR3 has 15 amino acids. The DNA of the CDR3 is TGTGCCAGCAGCTTCCGGACAGGGTCGAACGAAAAACTGTTTTTT. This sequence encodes CASSFRTGSNEKLFF. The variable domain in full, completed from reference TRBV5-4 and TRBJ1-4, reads ETGVTQSPTHLIKTRGQQVTLRCSSQSGHNTVSWYQQALGQGPQFIFQYYREEENGRGNFPPRFSGLQFPNYSSELNVNALELDDSALYLCASSFRTGSNEKLFFGSGTQLSVL.

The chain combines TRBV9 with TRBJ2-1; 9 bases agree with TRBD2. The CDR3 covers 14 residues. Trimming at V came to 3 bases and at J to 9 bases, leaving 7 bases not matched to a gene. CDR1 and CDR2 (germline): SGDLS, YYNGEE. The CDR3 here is CASSAGTSNGEQFF. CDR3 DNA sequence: TGTGCCAGCAGCGCCGGGACTAGCAACGGTGAGCAGTTCTTC. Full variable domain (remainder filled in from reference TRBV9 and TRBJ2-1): DSGVTQTPKHLITATGQRVTLRCSPRSGDLSVYWYQQSLDQGLQFLIQYYNGEERAKGNILERFSAQQFPDLHSELNLSSLELGDSALYFCASSAGTSNGEQFFGPGTRLTVL.

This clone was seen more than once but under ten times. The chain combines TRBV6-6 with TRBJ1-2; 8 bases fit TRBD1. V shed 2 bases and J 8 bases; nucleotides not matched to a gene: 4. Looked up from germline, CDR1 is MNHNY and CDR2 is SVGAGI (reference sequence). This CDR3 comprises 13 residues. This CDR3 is CASSYEQGEGYTF. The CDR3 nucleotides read TGTGCCAGCAGTTACGAACAGGGGGAAGGCTACACCTTC.

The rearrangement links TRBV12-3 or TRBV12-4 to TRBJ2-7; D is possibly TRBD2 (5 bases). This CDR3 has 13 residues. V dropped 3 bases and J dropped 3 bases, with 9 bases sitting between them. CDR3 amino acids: CASSFAGHYEQYF. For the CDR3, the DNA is TGTGCCAGCAGTTTCGCGGGCCACTACGAGCAGTACTTC.

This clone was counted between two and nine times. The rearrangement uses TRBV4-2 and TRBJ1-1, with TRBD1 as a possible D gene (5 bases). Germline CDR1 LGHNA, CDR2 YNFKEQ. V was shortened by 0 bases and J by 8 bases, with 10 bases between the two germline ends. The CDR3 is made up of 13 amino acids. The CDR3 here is CASSQERGLEAFF. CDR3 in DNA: TGTGCCAGCAGCCAAGAAAGGGGCCTCGAAGCTTTCTTT.

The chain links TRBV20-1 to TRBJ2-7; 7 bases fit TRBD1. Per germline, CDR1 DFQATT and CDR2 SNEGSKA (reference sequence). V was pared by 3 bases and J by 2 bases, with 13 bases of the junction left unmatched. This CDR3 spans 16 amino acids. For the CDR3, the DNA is TGCAGTGCTAGTGGTCAGGGGGTTTCGTTGACCTACGAGCAGTACTTC. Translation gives CSASGQGVSLTYEQYF.

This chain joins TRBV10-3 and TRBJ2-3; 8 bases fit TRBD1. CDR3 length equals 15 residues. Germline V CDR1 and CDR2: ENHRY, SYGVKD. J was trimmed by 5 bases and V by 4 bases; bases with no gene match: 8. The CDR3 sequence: CAISARQGAGDTQYF. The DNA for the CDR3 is TGTGCCATCAGTGCCCGTCAGGGGGCAGGAGATACGCAGTATTTT.

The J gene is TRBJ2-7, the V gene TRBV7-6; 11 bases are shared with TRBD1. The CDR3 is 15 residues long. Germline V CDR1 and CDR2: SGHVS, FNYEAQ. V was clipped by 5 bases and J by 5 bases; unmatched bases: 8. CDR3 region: CASSPWTGGADEQYF. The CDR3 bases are TGTGCCAGCAGCCCCTGGACAGGGGGCGCCGACGAGCAGTACTTC.

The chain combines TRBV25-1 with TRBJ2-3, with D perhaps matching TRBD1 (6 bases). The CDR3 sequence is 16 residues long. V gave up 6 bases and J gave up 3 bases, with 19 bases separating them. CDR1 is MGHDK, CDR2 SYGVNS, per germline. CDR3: CASSSFTGKGTDTQYF. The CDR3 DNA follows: TGTGCCAGCAGCTCCTTCACAGGGAAAGGAACAGATACGCAGTATTTT.

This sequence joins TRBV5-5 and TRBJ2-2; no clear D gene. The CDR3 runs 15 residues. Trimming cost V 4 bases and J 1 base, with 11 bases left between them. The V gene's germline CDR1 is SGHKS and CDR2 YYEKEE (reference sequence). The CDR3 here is CASSPAVGNTGELFF. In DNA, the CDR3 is TGTGCCAGCAGCCCCGCGGTAGGGAACACCGGGGAGCTGTTTTTT.

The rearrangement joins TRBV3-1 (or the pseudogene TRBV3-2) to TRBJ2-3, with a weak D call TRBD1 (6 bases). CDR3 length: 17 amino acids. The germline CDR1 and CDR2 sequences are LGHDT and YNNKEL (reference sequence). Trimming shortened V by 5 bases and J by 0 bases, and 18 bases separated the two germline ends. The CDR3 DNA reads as TGTGCCAGCAGCTACCTCCACAGGGTGGAGAGCACAGATACGCAGTATTTT. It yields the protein CASSYLHRVESTDTQYF.

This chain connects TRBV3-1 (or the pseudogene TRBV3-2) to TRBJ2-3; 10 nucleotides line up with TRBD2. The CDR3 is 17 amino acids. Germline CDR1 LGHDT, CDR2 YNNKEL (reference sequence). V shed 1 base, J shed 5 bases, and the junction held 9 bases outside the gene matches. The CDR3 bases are TGTGCCAGCAGCCAAGGTAGTCTAGCGGGAGAAAGAGATACGCAGTATTTT. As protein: CASSQGSLAGERDTQYF.

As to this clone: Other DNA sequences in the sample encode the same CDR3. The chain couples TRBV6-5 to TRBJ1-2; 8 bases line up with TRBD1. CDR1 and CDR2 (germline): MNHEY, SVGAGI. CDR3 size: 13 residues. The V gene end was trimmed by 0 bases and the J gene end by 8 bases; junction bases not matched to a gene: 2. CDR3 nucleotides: TGTGCCAGCAGTTACTCTGGGACAGGAGGCTACACCTTC. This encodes CASSYSGTGGYTF.